Reported below is one T cell receptor beta chain. This sample stems from a study of blood T cell repertoires in COVID-19. Overall study: Whether acute or convalescent, the COVID-19 samples came from the United States, Italy and Spain. From T cells, B-cell-depleted T cells, or PBMCs came the material, which was cDNA or gDNA.

Per the authors' pipeline: Scientists estimated how many nucleated cells there were by amplifying reference gene primers. Clones were read by immunoSEQ multiplex PCR, and TCRdb kept only the in-frame ones, dropping some. V and J calls and clone size are copied from that table; D and trimming were computed from the DNA. The table includes about 240,000 clones, 80% to 90% detected once. Trimming at V came to 1 base and at J to 3 bases, leaving 4 bases not matched to a gene. The CDR3 has 15 residues. Per germline, CDR1 SGHAT and CDR2 FQNNGV. The receptor was isolated from a man in his 60s with acute or convalescent COVID-19. Sequencing used peripheral blood. This chain joins TRBV11-2 and TRBJ2-7; 9 bases line up with TRBD1. In nucleotides, the CDR3 is TGTGCCAGCAGCTTAGCTGCGGACAGGGGCTACGAGCAGTACTTC. Protein sequence: CASSLAADRGYEQYF.